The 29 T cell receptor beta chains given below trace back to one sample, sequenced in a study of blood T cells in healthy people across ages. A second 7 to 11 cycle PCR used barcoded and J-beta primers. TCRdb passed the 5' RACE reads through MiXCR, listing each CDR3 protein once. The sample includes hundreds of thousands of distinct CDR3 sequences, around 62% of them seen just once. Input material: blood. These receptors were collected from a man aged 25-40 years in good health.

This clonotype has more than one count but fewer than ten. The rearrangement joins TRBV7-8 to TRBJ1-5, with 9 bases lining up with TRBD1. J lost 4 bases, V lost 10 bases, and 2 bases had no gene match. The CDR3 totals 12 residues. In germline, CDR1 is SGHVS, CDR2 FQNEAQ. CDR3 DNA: TGTGCCACCGGGACAGGGAATCAGCCCCAGCATTTT. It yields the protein CATGTGNQPQHF. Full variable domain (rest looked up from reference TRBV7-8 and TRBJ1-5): GAGVSQSPRYKVAKRGQDVALRCDPISGHVSLFWYQQALGQGPEFLTYFQNEAQLDKSGLPSDRFFAERPEGSVSTLKIQRTQQEDSAVYLCATGTGNQPQHFGDGTRLSIL.

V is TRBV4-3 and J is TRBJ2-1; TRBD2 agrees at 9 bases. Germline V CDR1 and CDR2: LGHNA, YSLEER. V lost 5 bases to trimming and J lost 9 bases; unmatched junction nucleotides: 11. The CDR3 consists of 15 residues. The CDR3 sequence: CASSSMRAGGLEQFF. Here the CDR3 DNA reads TGCGCCAGCAGCTCCATGCGGGCGGGGGGGCTTGAGCAGTTCTTC.

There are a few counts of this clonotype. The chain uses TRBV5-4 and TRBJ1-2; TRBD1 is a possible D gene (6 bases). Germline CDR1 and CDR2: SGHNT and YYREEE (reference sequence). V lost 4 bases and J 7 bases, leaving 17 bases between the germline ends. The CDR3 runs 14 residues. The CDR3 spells CASSQSRGEAGYTF. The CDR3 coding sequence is TGTGCCAGCAGCCAATCCAGGGGAGAGGCTGGCTACACCTTC.

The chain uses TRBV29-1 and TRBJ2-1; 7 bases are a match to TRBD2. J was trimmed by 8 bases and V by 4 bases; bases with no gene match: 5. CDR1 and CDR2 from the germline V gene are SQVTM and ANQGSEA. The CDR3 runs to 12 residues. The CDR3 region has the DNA TGCAGCGTTGCCCGGGGGGAGTATGAGCAGTTCTTC. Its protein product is CSVARGEYEQFF.

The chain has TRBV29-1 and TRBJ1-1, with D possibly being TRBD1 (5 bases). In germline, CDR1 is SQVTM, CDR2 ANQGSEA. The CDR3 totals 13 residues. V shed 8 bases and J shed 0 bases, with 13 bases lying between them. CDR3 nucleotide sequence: TGCAGCTGGGCGGGGACTTTGAACACTGAAGCTTTCTTT. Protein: CSWAGTLNTEAFF. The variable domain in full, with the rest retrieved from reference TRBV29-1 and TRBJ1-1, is SAVISQKPSRDICQRGTSLTIQCQVDSQVTMMFWYRQQPGQSLTLIATANQGSEATYESGFVIDKFPISRPNLTFSTLTVSNMSPEDSSIYLCSWAGTLNTEAFFGQGTRLTVV.

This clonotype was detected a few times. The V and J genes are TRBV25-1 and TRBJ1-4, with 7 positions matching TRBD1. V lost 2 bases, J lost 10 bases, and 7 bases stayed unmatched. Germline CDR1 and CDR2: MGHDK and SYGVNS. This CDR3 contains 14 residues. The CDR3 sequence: CASSETPRGRKLFF. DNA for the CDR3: TGTGCCAGCAGTGAAACCCCCAGGGGGAGAAAACTGTTTTTT.

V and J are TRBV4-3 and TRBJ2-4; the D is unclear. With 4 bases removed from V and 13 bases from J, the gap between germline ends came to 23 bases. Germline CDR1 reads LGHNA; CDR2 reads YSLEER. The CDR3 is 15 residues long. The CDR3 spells CASSPTVASTVGQYF. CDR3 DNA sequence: TGCGCCAGCAGCCCTACGGTCGCGTCAACGGTGGGGCAGTACTTC.

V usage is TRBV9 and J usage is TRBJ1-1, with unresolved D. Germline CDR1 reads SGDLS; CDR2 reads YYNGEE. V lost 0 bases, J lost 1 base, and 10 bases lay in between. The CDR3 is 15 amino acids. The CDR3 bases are TGTGCCAGCAGCGTAGGTGGGAGTGCGAACACTGAAGCTTTCTTT. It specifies CASSVGGSANTEAFF.

The DNA of the CDR3 is TGTGCCAGCAGCCAGGCTCTAGACAGATCTAATACGCAGTATTTT. It translates to CASSQALDRSNTQYF. The chain uses TRBV3-1 and TRBJ2-3; perhaps TRBD1 as D (5 bases). Deletions cut 3 bases from V and 7 bases from J, with 17 bases between. The CDR3 contains 15 residues. Germline V lookup: CDR1 LGHDT, CDR2 YNNKEL (reference sequence).

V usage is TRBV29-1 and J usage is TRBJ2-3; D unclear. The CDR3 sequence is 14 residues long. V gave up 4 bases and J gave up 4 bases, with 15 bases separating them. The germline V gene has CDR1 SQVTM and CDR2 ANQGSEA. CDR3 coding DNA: TGCAGCGTTGTGGTGGGCGGCCCCCCAGATACGCAGTATTTT. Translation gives CSVVVGGPPDTQYF.

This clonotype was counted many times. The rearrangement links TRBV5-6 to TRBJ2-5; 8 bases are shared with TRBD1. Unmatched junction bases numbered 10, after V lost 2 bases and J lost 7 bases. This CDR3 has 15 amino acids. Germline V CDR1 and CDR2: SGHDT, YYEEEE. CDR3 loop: CASSFPDRGEGTQYF. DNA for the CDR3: TGTGCCAGCAGCTTCCCCGACAGGGGAGAAGGGACCCAGTACTTC.

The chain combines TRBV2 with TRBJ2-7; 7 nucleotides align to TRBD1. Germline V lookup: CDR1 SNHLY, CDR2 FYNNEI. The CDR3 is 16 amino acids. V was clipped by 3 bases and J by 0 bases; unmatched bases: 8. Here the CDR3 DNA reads TGTGCCAGCAGTGATCGGGGTGACAGGGTCTCCTACGAGCAGTACTTC. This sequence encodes CASSDRGDRVSYEQYF.

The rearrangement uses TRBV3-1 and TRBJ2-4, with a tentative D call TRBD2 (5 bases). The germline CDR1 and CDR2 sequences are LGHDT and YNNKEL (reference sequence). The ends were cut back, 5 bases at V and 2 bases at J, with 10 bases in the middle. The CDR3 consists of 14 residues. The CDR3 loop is CASSTRGSKNIQYF. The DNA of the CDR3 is TGTGCCAGCAGCACCCGGGGTTCCAAAAACATTCAGTACTTC.

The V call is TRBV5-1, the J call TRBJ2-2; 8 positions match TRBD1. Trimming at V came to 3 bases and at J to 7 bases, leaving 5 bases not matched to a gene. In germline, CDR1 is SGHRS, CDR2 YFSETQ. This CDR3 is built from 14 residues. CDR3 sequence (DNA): TGCGCCAGCAGCTCCAGGGGGCGTGACGGGGAGCTGTTTTTT. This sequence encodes CASSSRGRDGELFF.

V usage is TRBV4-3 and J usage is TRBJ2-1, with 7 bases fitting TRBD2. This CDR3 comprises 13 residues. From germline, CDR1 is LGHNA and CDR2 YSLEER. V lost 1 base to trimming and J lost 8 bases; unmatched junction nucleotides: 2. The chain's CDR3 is CASSQGEGHEQFF. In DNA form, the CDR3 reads TGCGCCAGCAGCCAAGGGGAGGGGCATGAGCAGTTCTTC.

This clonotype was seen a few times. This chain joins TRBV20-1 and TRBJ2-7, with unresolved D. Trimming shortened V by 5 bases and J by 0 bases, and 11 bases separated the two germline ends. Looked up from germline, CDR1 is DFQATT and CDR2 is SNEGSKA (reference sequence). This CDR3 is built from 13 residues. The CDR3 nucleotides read TGCAGTGCTCGATCCCCGGACTCCTACGAGCAGTACTTC. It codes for CSARSPDSYEQYF.

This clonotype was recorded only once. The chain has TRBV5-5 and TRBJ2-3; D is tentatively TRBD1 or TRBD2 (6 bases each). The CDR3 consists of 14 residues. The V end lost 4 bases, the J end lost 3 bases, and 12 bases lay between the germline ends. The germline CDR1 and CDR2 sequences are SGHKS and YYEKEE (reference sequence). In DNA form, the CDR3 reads TGTGCCAGCAGCACGGGGGCAGCGACAGATACGCAGTATTTT. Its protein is CASSTGAATDTQYF.

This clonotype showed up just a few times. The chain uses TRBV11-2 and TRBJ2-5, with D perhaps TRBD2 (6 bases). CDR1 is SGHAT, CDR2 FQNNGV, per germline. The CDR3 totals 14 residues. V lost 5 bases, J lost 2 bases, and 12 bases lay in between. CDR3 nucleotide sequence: TGTGCCAGCAGCCCCCAGCGGGTACAAGAGACCCAGTACTTC. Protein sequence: CASSPQRVQETQYF.

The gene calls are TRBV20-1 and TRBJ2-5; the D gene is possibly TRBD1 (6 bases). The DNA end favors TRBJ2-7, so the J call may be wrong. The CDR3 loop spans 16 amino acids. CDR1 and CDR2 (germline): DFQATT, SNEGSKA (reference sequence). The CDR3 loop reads CSALDSQSLPRGEQYF. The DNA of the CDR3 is TGCAGTGCTTTGGACAGTCAGTCACTCCCGAGGGGCGAGCAGTACTTC.

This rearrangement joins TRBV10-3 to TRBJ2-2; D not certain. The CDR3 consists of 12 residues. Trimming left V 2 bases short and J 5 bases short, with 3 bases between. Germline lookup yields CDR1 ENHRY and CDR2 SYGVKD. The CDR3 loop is CAISEGTGELFF. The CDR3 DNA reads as TGTGCCATCAGTGAGGGGACCGGGGAGCTGTTTTTT.

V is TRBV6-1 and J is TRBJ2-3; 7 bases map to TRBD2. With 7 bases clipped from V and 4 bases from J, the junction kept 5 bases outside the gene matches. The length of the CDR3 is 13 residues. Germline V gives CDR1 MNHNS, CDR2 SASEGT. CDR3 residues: CASNERGPDTQYF. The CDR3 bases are TGTGCCAGCAATGAGCGGGGTCCAGATACGCAGTATTTT.

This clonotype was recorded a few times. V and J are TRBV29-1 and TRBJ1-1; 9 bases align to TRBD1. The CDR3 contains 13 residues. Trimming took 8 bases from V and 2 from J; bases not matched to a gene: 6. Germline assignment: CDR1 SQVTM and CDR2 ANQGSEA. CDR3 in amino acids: CSCGTGGNTEAFF. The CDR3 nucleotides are TGCAGCTGCGGTACAGGGGGCAACACTGAAGCTTTCTTT.

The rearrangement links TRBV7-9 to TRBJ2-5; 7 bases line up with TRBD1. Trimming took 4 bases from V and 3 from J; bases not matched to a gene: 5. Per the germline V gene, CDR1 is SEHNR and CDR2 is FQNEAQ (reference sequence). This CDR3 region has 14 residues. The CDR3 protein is CASSYDREKETQYF. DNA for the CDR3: TGTGCCAGCAGCTACGACAGGGAGAAAGAGACCCAGTACTTC.

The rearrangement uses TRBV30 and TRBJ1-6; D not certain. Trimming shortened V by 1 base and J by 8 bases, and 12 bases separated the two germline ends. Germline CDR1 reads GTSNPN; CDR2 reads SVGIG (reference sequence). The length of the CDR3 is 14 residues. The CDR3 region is CAWSGFPRDSPLHF. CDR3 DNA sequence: TGTGCCTGGAGTGGGTTCCCCCGAGATTCACCCCTCCACTTT.

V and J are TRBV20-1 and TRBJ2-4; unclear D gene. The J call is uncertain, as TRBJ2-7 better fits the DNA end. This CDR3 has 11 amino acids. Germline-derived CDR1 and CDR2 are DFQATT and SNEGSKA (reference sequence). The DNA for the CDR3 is TGCAGTGCTAGTACATCCTACGAGCAGTACTTC. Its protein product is CSASTSYEQYF.

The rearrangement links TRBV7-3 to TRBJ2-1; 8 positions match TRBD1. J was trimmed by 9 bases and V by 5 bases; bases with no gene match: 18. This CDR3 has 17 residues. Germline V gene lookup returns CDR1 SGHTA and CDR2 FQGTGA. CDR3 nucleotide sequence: TGTGCCAGCAGCCCCTCCCCGGCCGGGACAGGCCAAATTGAGCAGTTCTTC. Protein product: CASSPSPAGTGQIEQFF.

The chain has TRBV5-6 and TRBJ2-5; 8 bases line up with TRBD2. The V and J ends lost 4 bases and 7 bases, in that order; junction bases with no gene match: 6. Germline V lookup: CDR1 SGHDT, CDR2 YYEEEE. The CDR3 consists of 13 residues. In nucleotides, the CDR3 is TGTGCCAGCAGCCGTTCGGGGGGGGCGACCCAGTACTTC. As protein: CASSRSGGATQYF.

CDR3: CASSFSGTGYGYTF. Written as DNA, the CDR3 is TGTGCCAGCAGTTTCTCCGGGACAGGTTATGGCTACACCTTC. V is TRBV12-3 or TRBV12-4 and J is TRBJ1-2; TRBD1 agrees at 8 bases. This CDR3 has 14 amino acids. With V trimmed by 3 bases and J by 5 bases, 5 bases remained unmatched.

Here the CDR3 reads CSGATTGATYTDTQYF. CDR3 DNA sequence: TGCAGCGGTGCCACCACAGGGGCCACCTACACAGATACGCAGTATTTT. The chain is built from TRBV29-1 and TRBJ2-3; 7 bases fit TRBD1. With 7 bases clipped from V and 2 bases from J, the junction kept 15 bases outside the gene matches. The CDR3 length is 16 residues. Per germline, CDR1 SQVTM and CDR2 ANQGSEA.